This entry features one T cell receptor beta chain sequence. Its antigen is still unknown. No much larger clone exists at a distance of one base, and base qualities are not known. The data are from a study of technical replicates of blood from four donors (dated 2017 in TCRdb). The protocol used for the library was the immunoSEQ multiplex PCR assay. Sourced from immuneACCESS, this table was stored by TCRdb with only in-frame sequences that have V and J called. A share of the clones is absent; for the studies checked, an unresolved V gene accounts for under half, and the remainder has no known explanation. The sample profile shows 70,000 to 95,000 clones; roughly 92% of them were found once. The biggest ten clones account for 0.2% to 0.3% of the sample. The CDR3 has 14 amino acids, counting the end cysteine and phenylalanine. Here the CDR3 DNA is all that survives: 42 bases in frame from base 1. CDR1 and CDR2, looked up from the germline V gene, are SGDLS and YYNGEE. Ends trimmed: V by 4 bases, J by 2 bases; bases unmatched to a gene: 4.

What was sequenced was T cells isolated from PBMCs. The chain uses TRBV9 and TRBJ2-7; 9 bases in the middle match TRBD1. This clonotype was obtained from a human donor in good health. The CDR3 region has the sequence CASSSGTGTYEQYF. The bases read TGTGCCAGCAGCTCCGGGACAGGGACCTACGAGCAGTACTTC.